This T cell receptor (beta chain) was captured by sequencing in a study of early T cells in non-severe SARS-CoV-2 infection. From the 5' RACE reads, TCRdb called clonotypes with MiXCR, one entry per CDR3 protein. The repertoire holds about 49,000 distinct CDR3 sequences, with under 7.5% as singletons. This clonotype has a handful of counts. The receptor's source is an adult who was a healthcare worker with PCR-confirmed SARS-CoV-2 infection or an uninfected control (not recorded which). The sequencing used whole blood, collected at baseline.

DNA of the CDR3: TGCAGCGTTGGGACAGTCACCGGGGAGCTGTTTTTT. Translated, it gives CSVGTVTGELFF. This rearrangement joins TRBV29-1 to TRBJ2-2; tentative D call: TRBD1 (6 bases). This CDR3 is built from 12 residues. Germline V lookup: CDR1 SQVTM, CDR2 ANQGSEA. Trimming removed 4 bases at V and 4 bases at J, with 7 bases between.